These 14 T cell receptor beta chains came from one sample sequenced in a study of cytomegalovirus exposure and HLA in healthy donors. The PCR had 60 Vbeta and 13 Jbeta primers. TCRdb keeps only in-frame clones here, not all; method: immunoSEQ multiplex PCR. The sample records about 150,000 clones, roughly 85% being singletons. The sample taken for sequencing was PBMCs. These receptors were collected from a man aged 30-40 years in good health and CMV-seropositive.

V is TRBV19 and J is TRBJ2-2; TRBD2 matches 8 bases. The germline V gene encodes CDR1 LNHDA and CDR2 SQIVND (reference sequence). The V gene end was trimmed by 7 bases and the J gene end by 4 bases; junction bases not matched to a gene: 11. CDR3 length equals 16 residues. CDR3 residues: CASIGGGRWGTGELFF. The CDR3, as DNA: TGTGCCAGTATCGGGGGGGGCAGATGGGGCACCGGGGAGCTGTTTTTT.

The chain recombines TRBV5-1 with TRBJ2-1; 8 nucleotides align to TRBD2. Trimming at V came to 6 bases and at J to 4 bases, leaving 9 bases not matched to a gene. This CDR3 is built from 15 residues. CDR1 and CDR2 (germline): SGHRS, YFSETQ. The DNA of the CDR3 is TGCGCCAGCACTGAAGCGGGAGTAGGTTACAATGAGCAGTTCTTC. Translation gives CASTEAGVGYNEQFF.

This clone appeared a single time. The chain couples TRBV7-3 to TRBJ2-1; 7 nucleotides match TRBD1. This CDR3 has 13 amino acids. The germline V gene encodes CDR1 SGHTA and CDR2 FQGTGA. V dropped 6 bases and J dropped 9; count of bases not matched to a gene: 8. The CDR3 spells CASRQTRDSEQFF. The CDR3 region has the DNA TGTGCCAGCAGACAAACGAGGGACAGTGAGCAGTTCTTC.

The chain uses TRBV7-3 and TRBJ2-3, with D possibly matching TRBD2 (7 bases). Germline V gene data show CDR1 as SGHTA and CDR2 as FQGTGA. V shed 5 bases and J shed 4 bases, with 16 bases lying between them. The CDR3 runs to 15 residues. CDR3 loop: CASSLGAGEADTQYF. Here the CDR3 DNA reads TGTGCCAGCAGCCTGGGGGCGGGAGAGGCAGATACGCAGTATTTT.

DNA for the CDR3: TGTGCCAGCAGTTACGGCGGTTCGAACACTGAAGCTTTCTTT. Amino acids: CASSYGGSNTEAFF. The rearrangement links TRBV27 to TRBJ1-1; no clear D. V was shortened by 4 bases and J by 1 base, with 10 bases between the two germline ends. CDR3 length: 14 amino acids. Germline V gene sequence: CDR1 MNHEY, CDR2 SMNVEV (reference sequence).

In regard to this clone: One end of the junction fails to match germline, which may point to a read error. CDR3 nucleotide sequence: TGTGCTAGCAGCAAGGGACAGGGAAGCGAGCAGTACTTC. This codes for CASSKGQGSEQYF. The genes are TRBV7-7 and TRBJ2-5; 9 bases fit TRBD1. Matching the DNA end better, TRBJ2-7 makes the J call doubtful. There are 13 residues in the CDR3. CDR1 SSHAT and CDR2 FNYEAQ come from the germline V gene (reference sequence).

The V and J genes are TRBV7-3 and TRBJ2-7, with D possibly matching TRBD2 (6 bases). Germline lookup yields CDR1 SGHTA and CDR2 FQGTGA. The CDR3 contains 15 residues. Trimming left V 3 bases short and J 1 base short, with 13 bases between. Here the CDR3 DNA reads TGTGCCAGCAGCTTGCTCGACGGGGGATCCTACGAGCAGTACTTC. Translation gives CASSLLDGGSYEQYF.

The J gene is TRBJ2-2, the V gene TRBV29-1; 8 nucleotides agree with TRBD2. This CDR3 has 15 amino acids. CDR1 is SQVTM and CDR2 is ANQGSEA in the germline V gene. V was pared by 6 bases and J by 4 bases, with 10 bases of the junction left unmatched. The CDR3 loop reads CSVEASGRLTGELFF. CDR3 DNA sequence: TGCAGCGTCGAGGCCAGCGGGAGACTCACCGGGGAGCTGTTTTTT.

The CDR3 DNA sequence: TGTGCCAGCAGCACCGACAGGGCATCTAACTATGGCTACACCTTC. Its protein is CASSTDRASNYGYTF. The V and J genes are TRBV2 and TRBJ1-2, with 7 bases fitting TRBD1. Trimming removed 6 bases from V and 0 bases from J; junction bases left unmatched: 7. Looked up from germline, CDR1 is SNHLY and CDR2 is FYNNEI. There are 15 residues in the CDR3.

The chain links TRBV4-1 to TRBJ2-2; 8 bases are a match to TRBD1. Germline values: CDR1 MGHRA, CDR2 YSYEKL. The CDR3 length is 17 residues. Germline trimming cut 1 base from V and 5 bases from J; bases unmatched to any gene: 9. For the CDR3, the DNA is TGCGCCAGCAGCCAAGTCCCCGATCAGGGGGCGACCGGGGAGCTGTTTTTT. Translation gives CASSQVPDQGATGELFF.

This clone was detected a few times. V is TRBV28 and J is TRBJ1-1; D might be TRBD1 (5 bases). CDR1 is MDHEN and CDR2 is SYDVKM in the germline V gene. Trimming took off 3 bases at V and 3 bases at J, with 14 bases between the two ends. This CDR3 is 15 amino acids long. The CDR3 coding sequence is TGTGCCAGCAGTTTGCGGTCAGGGCAAGACACTGAAGCTTTCTTT. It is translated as CASSLRSGQDTEAFF.

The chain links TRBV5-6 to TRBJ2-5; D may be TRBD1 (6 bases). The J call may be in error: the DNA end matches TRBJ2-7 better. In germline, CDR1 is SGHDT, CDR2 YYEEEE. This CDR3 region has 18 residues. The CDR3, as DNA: TGTGCCAGCAGCTCAGGGGTTGCGTCAGGACGCATCTCCTACGAGCAGTACTTC. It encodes CASSSGVASGRISYEQYF.

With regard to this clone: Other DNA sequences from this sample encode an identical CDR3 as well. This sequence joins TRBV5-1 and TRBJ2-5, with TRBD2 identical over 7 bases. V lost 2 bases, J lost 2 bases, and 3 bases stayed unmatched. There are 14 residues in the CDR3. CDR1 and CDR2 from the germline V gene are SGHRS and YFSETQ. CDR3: CASSFSGPQETQYF. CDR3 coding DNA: TGCGCCAGCAGCTTTAGCGGGCCACAAGAGACCCAGTACTTC.

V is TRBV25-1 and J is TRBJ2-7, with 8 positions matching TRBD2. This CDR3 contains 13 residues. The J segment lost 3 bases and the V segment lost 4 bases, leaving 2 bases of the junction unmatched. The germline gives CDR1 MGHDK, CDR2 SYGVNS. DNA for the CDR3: TGTGCCAGCAGTGTAGCGGGGCGCTACGAGCAGTACTTC. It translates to CASSVAGRYEQYF.